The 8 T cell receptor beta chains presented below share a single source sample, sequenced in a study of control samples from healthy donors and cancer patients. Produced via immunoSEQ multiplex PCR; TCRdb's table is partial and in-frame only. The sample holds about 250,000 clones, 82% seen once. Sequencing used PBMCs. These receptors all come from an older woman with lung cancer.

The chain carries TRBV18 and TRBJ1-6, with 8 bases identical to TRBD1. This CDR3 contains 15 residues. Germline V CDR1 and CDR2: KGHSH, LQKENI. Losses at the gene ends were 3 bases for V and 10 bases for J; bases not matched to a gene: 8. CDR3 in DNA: TGTGCCAGCTCACCTGGACAGGGTGGCAAATCACCCCTCCACTTT. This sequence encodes CASSPGQGGKSPLHF.

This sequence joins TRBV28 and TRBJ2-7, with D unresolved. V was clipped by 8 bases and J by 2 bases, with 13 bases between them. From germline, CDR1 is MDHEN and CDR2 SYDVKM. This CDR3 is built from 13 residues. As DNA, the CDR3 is TGTGCCAGCCTCCGTGAGTATCCCTACGAGCAGTACTTC. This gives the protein CASLREYPYEQYF.

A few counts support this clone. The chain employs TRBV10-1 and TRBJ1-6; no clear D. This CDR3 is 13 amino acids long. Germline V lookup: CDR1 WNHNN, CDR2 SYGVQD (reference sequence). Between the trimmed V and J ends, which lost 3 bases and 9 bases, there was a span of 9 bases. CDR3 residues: CASSDSLGSPLHF. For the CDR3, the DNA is TGCGCCAGCAGTGACAGCCTGGGTTCACCCCTCCACTTT.

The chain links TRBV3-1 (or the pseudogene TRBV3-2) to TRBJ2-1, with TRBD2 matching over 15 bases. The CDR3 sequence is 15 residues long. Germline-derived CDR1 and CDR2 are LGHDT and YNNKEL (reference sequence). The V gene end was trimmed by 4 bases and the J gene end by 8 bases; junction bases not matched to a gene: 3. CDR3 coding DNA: TGTGCCAGCAGCCCGGGACTAGCGGGAGGCCATGAGCAGTTCTTC. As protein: CASSPGLAGGHEQFF.

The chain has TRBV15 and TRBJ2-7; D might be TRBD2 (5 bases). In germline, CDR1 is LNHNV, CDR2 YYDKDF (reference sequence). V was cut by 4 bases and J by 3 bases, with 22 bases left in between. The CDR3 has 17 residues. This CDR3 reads CATSNQWERAGHYEQYF. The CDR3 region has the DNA TGTGCCACCAGCAACCAATGGGAGAGGGCCGGCCACTACGAGCAGTACTTC.

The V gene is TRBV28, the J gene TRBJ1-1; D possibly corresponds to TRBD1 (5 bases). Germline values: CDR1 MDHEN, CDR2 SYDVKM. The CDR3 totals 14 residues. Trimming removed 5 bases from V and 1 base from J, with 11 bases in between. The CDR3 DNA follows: TGTGCCAGCAGTCCCGGGACGGAGAACACTGAAGCTTTCTTT. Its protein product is CASSPGTENTEAFF. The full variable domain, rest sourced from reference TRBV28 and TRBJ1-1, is DVKVTQSSRYLVKRTGEKVFLECVQDMDHENMFWYRQDPGLGLRLIYFSYDVKMKEKGDIPEGYSVSREKKERFSLILESASTNQTSMYLCASSPGTENTEAFFGQGTRLTVV.

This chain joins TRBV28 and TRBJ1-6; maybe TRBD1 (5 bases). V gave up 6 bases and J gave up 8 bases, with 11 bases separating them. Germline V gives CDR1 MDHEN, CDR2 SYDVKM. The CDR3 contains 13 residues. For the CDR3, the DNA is TGTGCCAGCAGGGCTACAGGACATTCACCCCTCCACTTT. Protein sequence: CASRATGHSPLHF.

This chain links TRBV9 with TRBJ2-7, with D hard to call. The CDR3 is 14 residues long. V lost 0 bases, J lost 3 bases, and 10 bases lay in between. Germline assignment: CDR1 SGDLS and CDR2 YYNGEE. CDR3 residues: CASSVVAENYEQYF. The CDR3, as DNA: TGTGCCAGCAGCGTAGTCGCCGAGAACTACGAGCAGTACTTC.